The clone carrying this T cell receptor beta chain is classed as medium-sized. Its antigen is still unknown. Coculturing at 37°C lasted five to seven days for the mixed lymphocyte reaction cells. This entry belongs to a study of siplizumab effects on memory and regulatory T cells. Germline lookup yields CDR1 MNHNY and CDR2 SVGAGI (reference sequence). With V trimmed by 0 bases and J by 5 bases, 0 bases remained unmatched. The CDR3 is made up of 15 amino acids. TCRdb's copy holds only in-frame clones and misses some; the assay was immunoSEQ multiplex PCR. The table has over 10,000 clones, around 43% seen once.

The sequence was collected from a human donor in good health; the cells came from an allogeneic mixed lymphocyte reaction. Some clones in this sample may be carry-over from other donors' samples. V is TRBV6-6 and J is TRBJ2-7; 14 bases agree with TRBD2. Specimen: CFSE-low (dividing) CD8+ T cells sorted from an allogeneic mixed lymphocyte reaction. The CDR3 spells CASSYSGLAGDEQYF. DNA of the CDR3: TGTGCCAGCAGTTACTCGGGACTAGCGGGAGACGAGCAGTACTTC.